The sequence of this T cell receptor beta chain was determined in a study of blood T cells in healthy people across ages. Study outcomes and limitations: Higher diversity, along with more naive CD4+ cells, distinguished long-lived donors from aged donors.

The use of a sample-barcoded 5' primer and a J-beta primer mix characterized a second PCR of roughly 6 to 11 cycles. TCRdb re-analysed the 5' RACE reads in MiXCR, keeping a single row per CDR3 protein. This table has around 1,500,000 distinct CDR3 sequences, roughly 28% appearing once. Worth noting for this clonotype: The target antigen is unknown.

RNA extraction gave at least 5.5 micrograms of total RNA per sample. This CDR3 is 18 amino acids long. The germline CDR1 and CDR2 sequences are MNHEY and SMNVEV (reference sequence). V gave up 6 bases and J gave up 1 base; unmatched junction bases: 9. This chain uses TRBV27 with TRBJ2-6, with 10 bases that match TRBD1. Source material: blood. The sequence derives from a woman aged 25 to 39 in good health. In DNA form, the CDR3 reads TGTGCCAGCAGGCAAACGGGACAGGGGATATCTGGGGCCAACGTCCTGACTTTC. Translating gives CASRQTGQGISGANVLTF.